This T cell receptor (beta chain) was sequenced during a study of CXCR3-negative and CXCR3-positive naive CD8 T cells. Per the germline V gene, CDR1 is MDHEN and CDR2 is SYDVKM. The CDR3 runs 14 residues. The study, taken as a whole, reports: Compared with CXCR3-negative naive cells, CXCR3-positive naive cells showed more hydrophobic TRB CDR3s.

The libraries of TRB cDNA were constructed through 5' RACE using UMI labels. TCRdb reprocessed the 5' RACE reads, with one entry per CDR3 protein and no DNA. This table lists tens of thousands of distinct CDR3 sequences. A note on this clonotype: Its antigen is not known.

The chain couples TRBV28 to TRBJ2-7; without DNA, the TCRdb call of TRBD1 cannot be checked. Input material: naive CXCR3+ CD8+ T cells from blood. Noted subset: CD45RO-CCR7+CD27+CD95- naive CD8+ T cells expressing CXCR3 (TNR3+). This receptor was obtained from a human donor in good health. Some clones in this sample may be carry-over from other donors' samples. CDR3 sequence: CASSSSNAPYEQYF.